Ten or more counts support the clone carrying this T cell receptor beta chain. The antigen is undetermined. Trimming left V 10 bases short and J 4 bases short, with 18 bases between. Looked up from germline, CDR1 is SGHRS and CDR2 is YFSETQ. There are 13 residues in the CDR3. These data originate in a study of siplizumab effects on memory and regulatory T cells. Study-level findings and limits: Treg-derived clones made up an average of roughly 70% of mappable alloreactive CD4+ clones with siplizumab and about 26% in controls.

TCRdb's copy holds only in-frame clones and misses some; the assay was immunoSEQ multiplex PCR. Of approximately 5,000 clones listed, approximately 46% are singletons. The mixed lymphocyte reaction cells were cocultured at 37°C for six to seven days. This receptor was taken from a human donor in good health; the cells came from an allogeneic mixed lymphocyte reaction. Some clones in this sample may be carry-over from other donors' samples. Sequencing input: CFSE-low (dividing) CD8+ T cells sorted from an allogeneic mixed lymphocyte reaction. The chain carries TRBV5-1 and TRBJ2-7; D possibly corresponds to TRBD2 (5 bases). The DNA of the CDR3 is TGCGCCTGTCTCGCCCGGGGATCATACGAGCAGTACTTC. As protein: CACLARGSYEQYF.